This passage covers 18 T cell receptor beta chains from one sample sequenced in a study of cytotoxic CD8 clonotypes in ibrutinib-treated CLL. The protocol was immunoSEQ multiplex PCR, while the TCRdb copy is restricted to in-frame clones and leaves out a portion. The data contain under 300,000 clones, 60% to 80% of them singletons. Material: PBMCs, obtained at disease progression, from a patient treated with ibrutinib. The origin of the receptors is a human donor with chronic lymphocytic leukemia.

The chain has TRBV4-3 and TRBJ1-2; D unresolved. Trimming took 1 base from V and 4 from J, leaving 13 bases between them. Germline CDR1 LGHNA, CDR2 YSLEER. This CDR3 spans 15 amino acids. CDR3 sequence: CASSQGGVRSYGYTF. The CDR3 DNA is TGCGCCAGCAGCCAAGGTGGGGTACGGAGCTATGGCTACACCTTC.

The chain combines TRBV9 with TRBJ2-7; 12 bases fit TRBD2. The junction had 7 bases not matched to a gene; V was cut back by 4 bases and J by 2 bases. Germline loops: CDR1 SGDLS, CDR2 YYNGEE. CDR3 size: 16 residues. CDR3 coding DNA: TGTGCCAGCAGCCCCCGACTAGCGGGAGACGCCTACGAGCAGTACTTC. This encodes CASSPRLAGDAYEQYF.

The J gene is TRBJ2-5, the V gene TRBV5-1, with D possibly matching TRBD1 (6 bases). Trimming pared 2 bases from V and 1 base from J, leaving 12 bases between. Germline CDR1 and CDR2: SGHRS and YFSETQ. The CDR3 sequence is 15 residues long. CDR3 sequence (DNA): TGCGCCAGCAGCTTATCGGGACAACTCCAAGAGACCCAGTACTTC. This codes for CASSLSGQLQETQYF.

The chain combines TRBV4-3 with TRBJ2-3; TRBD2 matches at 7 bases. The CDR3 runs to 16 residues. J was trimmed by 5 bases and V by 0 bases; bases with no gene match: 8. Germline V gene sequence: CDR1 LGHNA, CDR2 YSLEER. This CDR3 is CASSQEGRGGEDTQYF. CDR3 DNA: TGCGCCAGCAGCCAAGAAGGGAGGGGAGGGGAAGATACGCAGTATTTT.

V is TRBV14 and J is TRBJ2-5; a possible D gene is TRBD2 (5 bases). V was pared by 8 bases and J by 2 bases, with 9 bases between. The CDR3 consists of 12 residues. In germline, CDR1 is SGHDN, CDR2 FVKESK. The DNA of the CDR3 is TGTGCCAGCGGGAGAACACAAGAGACCCAGTACTTC. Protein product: CASGRTQETQYF.

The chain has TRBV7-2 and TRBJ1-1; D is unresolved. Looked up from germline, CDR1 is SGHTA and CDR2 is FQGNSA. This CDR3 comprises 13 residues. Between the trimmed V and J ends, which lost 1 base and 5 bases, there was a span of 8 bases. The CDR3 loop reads CASSLEWRTEAFF. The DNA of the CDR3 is TGTGCCAGCAGCTTAGAGTGGAGGACTGAAGCTTTCTTT.

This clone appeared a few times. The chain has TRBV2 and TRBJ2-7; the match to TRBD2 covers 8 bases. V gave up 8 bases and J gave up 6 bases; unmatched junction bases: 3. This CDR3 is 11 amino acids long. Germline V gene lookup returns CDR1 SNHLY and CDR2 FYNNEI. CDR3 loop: CASRGGREQYF. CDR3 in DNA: TGTGCCAGCCGGGGGGGGCGCGAGCAGTACTTC. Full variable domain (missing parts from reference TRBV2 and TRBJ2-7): EPEVTQTPSHQVTQMGQEVILRCVPISNHLYFYWYRQILGQKVEFLVSFYNNEISEKSEIFDDQFSVERPDGSNFTLKIRSTKLEDSAMYFCASRGGREQYFGPGTRLTVT.

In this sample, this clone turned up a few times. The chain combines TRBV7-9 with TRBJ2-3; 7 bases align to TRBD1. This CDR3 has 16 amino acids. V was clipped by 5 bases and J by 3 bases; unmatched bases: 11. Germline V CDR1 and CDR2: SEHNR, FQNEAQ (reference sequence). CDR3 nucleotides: TGTGCCAGCAGCACCTTGACAGGGATCGGGACAGATACGCAGTATTTT. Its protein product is CASSTLTGIGTDTQYF.

In DNA form, the CDR3 reads TGTGCCAGCAGCTTGTACGGCAGGGGCGAGCAGTACTTC. This encodes CASSLYGRGEQYF. V and J are TRBV5-5 and TRBJ2-7, with D possibly being TRBD1 (6 bases). CDR1 SGHKS and CDR2 YYEKEE come from the germline V gene (reference sequence). The CDR3 length is 13 residues. Trimming left V 1 base short and J 6 bases short, with 11 bases between.

Here the CDR3 DNA reads TGTGCCAGCAGCTCATGGGGGGCGACGTGGACTTTCTTT. Translation: CASSSWGATWTFF. The J gene is TRBJ1-1, the V gene TRBV7-2, with D possibly being TRBD1 (6 bases). Germline CDR1 SGHTA, CDR2 FQGNSA. Trimming shortened V by 4 bases and J by 12 bases, and 18 bases separated the two germline ends. CDR3 length equals 13 residues.

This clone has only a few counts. The CDR3 region has the DNA TGTGCCAGCAGCCAAGTACCTCGGAGGCTAGCGGGGGACAATGAGCAGTTCTTC. Its protein is CASSQVPRRLAGDNEQFF. The gene calls are TRBV14 and TRBJ2-1; 10 positions match TRBD2. This CDR3 is built from 18 residues. The ends lost 1 base at V and 5 bases at J; junction bases unmatched: 11. Germline V gene lookup returns CDR1 SGHDN and CDR2 FVKESK.

CDR3 in amino acids: CASRVLAGVRNEQFF. The CDR3 nucleotides are TGTGCCAGCCGTGTGCTAGCGGGAGTGCGCAATGAGCAGTTCTTC. The chain couples TRBV7-2 to TRBJ2-1; 10 bases align to TRBD2. V gave up 8 bases and J gave up 6 bases; unmatched junction bases: 10. Germline loops: CDR1 SGHTA, CDR2 FQGNSA. The CDR3 extends over 15 amino acids.

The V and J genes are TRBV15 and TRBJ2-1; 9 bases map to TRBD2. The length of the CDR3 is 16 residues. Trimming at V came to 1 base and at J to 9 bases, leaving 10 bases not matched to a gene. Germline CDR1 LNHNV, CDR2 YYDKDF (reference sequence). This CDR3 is CATSRGVSGGTGEQFF. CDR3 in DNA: TGTGCCACCAGCAGAGGGGTGAGCGGGGGGACGGGTGAGCAGTTCTTC.

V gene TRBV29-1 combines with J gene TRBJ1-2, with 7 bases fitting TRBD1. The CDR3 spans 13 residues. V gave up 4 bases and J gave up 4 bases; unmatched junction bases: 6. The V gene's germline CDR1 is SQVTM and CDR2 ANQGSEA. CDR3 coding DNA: TGCAGCGTTGCAACAGGGGCCGTCTATGGCTACACCTTC. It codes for CSVATGAVYGYTF.

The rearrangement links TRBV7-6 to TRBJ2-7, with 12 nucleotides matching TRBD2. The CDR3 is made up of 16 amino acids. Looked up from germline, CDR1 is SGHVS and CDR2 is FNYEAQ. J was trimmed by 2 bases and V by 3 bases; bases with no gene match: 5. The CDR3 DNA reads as TGTGCCAGCAGCTTGACTAGCGGGAGCCCTACCTACGAGCAGTACTTC. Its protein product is CASSLTSGSPTYEQYF.

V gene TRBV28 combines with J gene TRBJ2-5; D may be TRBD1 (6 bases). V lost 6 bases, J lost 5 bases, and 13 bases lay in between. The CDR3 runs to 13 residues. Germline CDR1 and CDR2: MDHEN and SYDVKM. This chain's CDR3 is CASSTQGTETQYF. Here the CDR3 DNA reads TGTGCCAGCAGCACACAGGGCACCGAGACCCAGTACTTC.

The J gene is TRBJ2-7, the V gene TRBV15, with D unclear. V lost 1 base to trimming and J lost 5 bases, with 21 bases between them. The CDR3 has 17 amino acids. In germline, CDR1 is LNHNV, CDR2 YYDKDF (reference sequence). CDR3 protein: CATSRVSDSSTAHEQYF. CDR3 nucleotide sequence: TGTGCCACCAGCAGAGTGAGTGATAGCAGTACTGCCCACGAGCAGTACTTC.

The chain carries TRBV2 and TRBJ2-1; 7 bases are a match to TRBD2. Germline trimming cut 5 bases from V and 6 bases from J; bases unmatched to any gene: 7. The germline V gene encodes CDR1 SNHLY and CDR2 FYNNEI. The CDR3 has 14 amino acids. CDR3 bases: TGTGCCAGCAGTATGGGACTAAACCCCAATGAGCAGTTCTTC. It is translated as CASSMGLNPNEQFF.